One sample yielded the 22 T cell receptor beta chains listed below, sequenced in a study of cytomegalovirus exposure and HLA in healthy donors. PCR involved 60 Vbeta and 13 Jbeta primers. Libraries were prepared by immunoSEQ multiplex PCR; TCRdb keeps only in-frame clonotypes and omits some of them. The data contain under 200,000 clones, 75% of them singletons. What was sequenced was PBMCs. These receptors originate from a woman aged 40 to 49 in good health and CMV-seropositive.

The CDR3 nucleotides read TGTGCCAGCAGTTTATCAGGCGGGGCAGATACGCAGTATTTT. It is translated as CASSLSGGADTQYF. V is TRBV27 and J is TRBJ2-3; a weak D match, TRBD2 (6 bases). The CDR3 contains 14 residues. CDR1 and CDR2 (germline): MNHEY, SMNVEV (reference sequence). V lost 0 bases and J 4 bases, leaving 8 bases between the germline ends.

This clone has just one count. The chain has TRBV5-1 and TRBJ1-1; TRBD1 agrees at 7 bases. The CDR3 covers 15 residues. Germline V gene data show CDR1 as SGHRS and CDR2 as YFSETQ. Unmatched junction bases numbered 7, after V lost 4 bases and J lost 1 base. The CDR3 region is CASSRVQGENTEAFF. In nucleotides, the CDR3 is TGCGCCAGCAGCCGCGTTCAGGGGGAGAACACTGAAGCTTTCTTT.

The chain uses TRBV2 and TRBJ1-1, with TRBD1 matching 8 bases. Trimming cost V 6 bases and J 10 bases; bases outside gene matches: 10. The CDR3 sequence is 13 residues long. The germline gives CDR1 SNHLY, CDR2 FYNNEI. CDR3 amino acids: CASSDGQGVIAFF. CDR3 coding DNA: TGTGCCAGCAGCGACGGACAGGGTGTAATAGCTTTCTTT.

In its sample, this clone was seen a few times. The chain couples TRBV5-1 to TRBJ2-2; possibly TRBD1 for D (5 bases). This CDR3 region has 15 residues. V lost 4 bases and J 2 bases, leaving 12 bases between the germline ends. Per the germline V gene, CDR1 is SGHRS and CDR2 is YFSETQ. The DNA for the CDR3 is TGCGCCAGCAGCGCAGGGTGGGCAAACACCGGGGAGCTGTTTTTT. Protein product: CASSAGWANTGELFF.

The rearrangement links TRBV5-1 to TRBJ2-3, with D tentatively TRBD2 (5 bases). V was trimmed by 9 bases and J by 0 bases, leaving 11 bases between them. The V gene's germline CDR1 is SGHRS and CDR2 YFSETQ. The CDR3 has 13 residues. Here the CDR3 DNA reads TGCGCCACCAGAGGACTCAGCACAGATACGCAGTATTTT. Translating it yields CATRGLSTDTQYF.

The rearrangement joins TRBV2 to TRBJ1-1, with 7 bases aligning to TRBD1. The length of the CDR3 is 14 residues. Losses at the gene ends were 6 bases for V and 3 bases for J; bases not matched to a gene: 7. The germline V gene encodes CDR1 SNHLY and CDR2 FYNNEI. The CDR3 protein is CASRPGTAYTEAFF. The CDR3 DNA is TGTGCCAGCAGACCCGGGACAGCTTACACTGAAGCTTTCTTT.

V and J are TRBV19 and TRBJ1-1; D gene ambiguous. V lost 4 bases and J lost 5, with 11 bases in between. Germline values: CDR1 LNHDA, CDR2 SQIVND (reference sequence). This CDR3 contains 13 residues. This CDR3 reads CASSTGRTTEAFF. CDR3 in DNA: TGTGCCAGTAGTACAGGAAGAACAACTGAAGCTTTCTTT.

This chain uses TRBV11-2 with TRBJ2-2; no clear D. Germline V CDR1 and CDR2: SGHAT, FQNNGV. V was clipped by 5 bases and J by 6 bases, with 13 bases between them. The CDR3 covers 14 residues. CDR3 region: CASSPVVRAGELFF. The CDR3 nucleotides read TGTGCCAGCAGCCCAGTAGTCCGGGCCGGGGAGCTGTTTTTT.

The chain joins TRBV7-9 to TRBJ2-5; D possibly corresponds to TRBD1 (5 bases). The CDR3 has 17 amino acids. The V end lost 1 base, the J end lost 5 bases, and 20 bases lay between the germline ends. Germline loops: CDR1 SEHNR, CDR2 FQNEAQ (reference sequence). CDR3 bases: TGTGCCAGCAGCTTAGGGACAACTGGAAGGGCCGCGGAGACCCAGTACTTC. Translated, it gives CASSLGTTGRAAETQYF.

The CDR3 loop is CASSLQGLKNTEAFF. In DNA form, the CDR3 reads TGTGCCAGCAGTCTCCAGGGGTTGAAGAACACTGAAGCTTTCTTT. The V and J genes are TRBV14 and TRBJ1-1, with TRBD1 as a possible D gene (6 bases). This CDR3 is 15 amino acids long. V was clipped by 6 bases and J by 1 base, with 15 bases between them. The germline V gene has CDR1 SGHDN and CDR2 FVKESK.

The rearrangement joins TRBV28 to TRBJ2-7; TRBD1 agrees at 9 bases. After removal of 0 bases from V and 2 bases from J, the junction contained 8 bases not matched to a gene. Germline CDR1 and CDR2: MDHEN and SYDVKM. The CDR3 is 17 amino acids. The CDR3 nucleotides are TGTGCCAGCAGTTTATGGACAGGGGGATTTTTAGCCTACGAGCAGTACTTC. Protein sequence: CASSLWTGGFLAYEQYF.

CDR3 loop: CASSVGLAGTKGADTQYF. For the CDR3, the DNA is TGTGCCAGCAGCGTTGGACTAGCGGGAACCAAGGGCGCAGATACGCAGTATTTT. The J gene is TRBJ2-3, the V gene TRBV9; 12 nucleotides match TRBD2. Germline-derived CDR1 and CDR2 are SGDLS and YYNGEE. CDR3 size: 18 residues. J lost 4 bases, V lost 2 bases, and 11 bases had no gene match.

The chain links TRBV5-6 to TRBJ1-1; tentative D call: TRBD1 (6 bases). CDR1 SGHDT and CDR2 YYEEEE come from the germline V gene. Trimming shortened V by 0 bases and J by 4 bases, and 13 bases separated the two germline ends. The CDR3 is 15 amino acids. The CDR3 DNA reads TGTGCCAGCAGCTTGGCCGGGGGGCGAGGCACTGAAGCTTTCTTT. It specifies CASSLAGGRGTEAFF.

CDR3 coding DNA: TGTGCCAGCAGTGCAAACAGGGGGGGGACTGAAGCTTTCTTT. This gives the protein CASSANRGGTEAFF. This chain joins TRBV2 and TRBJ1-1; 8 nucleotides line up with TRBD1. Germline V CDR1 and CDR2: SNHLY, FYNNEI. The CDR3 is 14 amino acids. V shed 4 bases, J shed 5 bases, and the junction held 6 bases outside the gene matches.

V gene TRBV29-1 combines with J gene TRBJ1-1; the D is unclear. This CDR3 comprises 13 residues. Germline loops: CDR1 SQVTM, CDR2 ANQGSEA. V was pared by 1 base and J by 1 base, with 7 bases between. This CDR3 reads CSVEVNSNTEAFF. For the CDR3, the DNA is TGCAGCGTTGAAGTAAACTCGAACACTGAAGCTTTCTTT.

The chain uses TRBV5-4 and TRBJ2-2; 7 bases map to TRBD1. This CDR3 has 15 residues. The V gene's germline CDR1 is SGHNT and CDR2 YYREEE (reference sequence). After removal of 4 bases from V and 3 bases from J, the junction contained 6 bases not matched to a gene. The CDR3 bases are TGTGCCAGCAGCCCACAAACAGGGGACACCGGGGAGCTGTTTTTT. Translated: CASSPQTGDTGELFF. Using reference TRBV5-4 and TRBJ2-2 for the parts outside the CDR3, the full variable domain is ETGVTQSPTHLIKTRGQQVTLRCSSQSGHNTVSWYQQALGQGPQFIFQYYREEENGRGNFPPRFSGLQFPNYSSELNVNALELDDSALYLCASSPQTGDTGELFFGEGSRLTVL.

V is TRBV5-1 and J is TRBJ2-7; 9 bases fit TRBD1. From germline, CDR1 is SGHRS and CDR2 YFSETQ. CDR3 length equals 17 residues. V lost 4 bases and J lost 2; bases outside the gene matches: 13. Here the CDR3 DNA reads TGCGCCAGCAGCGCCGGGACAGGGTTTCCCCAAGCCTACGAGCAGTACTTC. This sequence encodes CASSAGTGFPQAYEQYF.

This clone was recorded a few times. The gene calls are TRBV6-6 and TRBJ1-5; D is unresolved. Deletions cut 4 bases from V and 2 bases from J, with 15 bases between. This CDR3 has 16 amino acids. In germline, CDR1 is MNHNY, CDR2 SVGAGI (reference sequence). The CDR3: CASSWPRWQGNQPQHF. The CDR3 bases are TGTGCCAGCAGTTGGCCCAGATGGCAGGGCAATCAGCCCCAGCATTTT.

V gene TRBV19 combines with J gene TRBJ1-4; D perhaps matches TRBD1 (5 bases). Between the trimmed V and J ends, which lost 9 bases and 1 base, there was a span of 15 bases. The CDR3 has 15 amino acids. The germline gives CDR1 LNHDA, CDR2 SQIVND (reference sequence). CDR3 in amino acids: CASSDGGGTNEKLFF. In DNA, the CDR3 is TGTGCCAGCTCTGACGGGGGGGGAACTAATGAAAAACTGTTTTTT.

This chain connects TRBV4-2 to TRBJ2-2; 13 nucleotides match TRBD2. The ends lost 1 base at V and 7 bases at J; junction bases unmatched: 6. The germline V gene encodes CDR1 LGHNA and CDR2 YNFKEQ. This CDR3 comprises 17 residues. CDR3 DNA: TGTGCCAGCAGCCAAGGAGGACTAGCGGGAGAGGTCGGGGAGCTGTTTTTT. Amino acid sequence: CASSQGGLAGEVGELFF.

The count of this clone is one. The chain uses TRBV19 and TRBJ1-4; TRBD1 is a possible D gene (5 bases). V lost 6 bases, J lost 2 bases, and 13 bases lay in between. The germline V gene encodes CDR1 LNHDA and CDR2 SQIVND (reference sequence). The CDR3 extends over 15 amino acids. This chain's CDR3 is CASRDQGRTNEKLFF. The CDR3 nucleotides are TGTGCCAGTAGGGACCAGGGTCGGACTAATGAAAAACTGTTTTTT.

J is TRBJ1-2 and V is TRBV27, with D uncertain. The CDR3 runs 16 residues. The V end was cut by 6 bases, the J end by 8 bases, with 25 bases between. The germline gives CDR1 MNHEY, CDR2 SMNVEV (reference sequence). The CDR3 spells CASRPFLSVTYEGYTF. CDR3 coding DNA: TGTGCCAGCAGGCCCTTTCTATCGGTTACCTATGAAGGCTACACCTTC.